What follows are 2 T cell receptor beta chains derived from one specimen sequenced in a study of blood T cells in healthy people across ages. For the second PCR, which ran for about 7 to 11 cycles, a sample-barcoded 5' primer and a J-beta primer mix were used. TCRdb independently ran MiXCR on the 5' RACE reads; one entry per CDR3 protein. The data hold about 900,000 distinct CDR3 sequences, with approximately 65% observed a single time. The sample comprised blood. These TCRs come from a young man in good health.

The sample holds a few counts of this clonotype. V usage is TRBV18 and J usage is TRBJ2-7; tentatively, D is TRBD2 (6 bases). Per the germline V gene, CDR1 is KGHSH and CDR2 is LQKENI. This CDR3 contains 15 residues. Deletions cut 0 bases from V and 0 bases from J, with 9 bases between. CDR3 loop: CASSPPGLSSYEQYF. The CDR3 DNA sequence: TGTGCCAGCTCACCACCGGGACTGAGCTCCTACGAGCAGTACTTC.

The chain employs TRBV7-9 and TRBJ2-1; TRBD1 is a possible D gene (6 bases). The CDR3 is made up of 15 amino acids. The germline V gene encodes CDR1 SEHNR and CDR2 FQNEAQ (reference sequence). V lost 4 bases, J lost 7 bases, and 17 bases lay in between. The CDR3 DNA reads TGTGCCAGCAGCTACCAGAGTTGGACAGAGAATGAGCAGTTCTTC. This codes for CASSYQSWTENEQFF.